The next 21 T cell receptor beta chains were all read from a single sample in a study of blood T cell repertoires in COVID-19. Sequencing was performed with immunoSEQ multiplex PCR; in TCRdb, only in-frame clones are kept and a portion is missing. This table has about 400,000 clones, approximately 90% appearing once. Sequencing input: peripheral blood. The receptors here all came from a woman aged 25 to 45 with acute or convalescent COVID-19.

The chain joins TRBV7-2 to TRBJ1-4, with 7 bases that match TRBD1. Germline V gene lookup returns CDR1 SGHTA and CDR2 FQGNSA. This CDR3 spans 15 amino acids. Trimming cost V 5 bases and J 3 bases; bases outside gene matches: 6. CDR3: CASSHDRASNEKLFF. The CDR3 DNA reads TGTGCCAGCAGCCATGACAGGGCCTCTAATGAAAAACTGTTTTTT.

This chain connects TRBV7-9 to TRBJ2-7, with 7 nucleotides matching TRBD1. Germline V gene data show CDR1 as SEHNR and CDR2 as FQNEAQ (reference sequence). The CDR3 contains 16 residues. Unmatched junction bases numbered 10, after V lost 5 bases and J lost 0 bases. The CDR3: CASSAPTGTDSYEQYF. The CDR3, as DNA: TGTGCCAGCAGCGCCCCGACAGGGACAGACTCCTACGAGCAGTACTTC. Using reference TRBV7-9 and TRBJ2-7 for the parts outside the CDR3, the full variable domain is DTGVSQNPRHKITKRGQNVTFRCDPISEHNRLYWYRQTLGQGPEFLTYFQNEAQLEKSRLLSDRFSAERPKGSFSTLEIQRTEQGDSAMYLCASSAPTGTDSYEQYFGPGTRLTVT.

The chain employs TRBV6-5 and TRBJ1-2, with D perhaps matching TRBD1 (5 bases). Trimming shortened V by 0 bases and J by 4 bases, and 12 bases separated the two germline ends. The CDR3 is made up of 15 amino acids. CDR1 and CDR2 (germline): MNHEY, SVGAGI. CDR3 DNA sequence: TGTGCCAGCAGTTACTCGGCAGGGAACGGCTATGGCTACACCTTC. This translates into CASSYSAGNGYGYTF.

V is TRBV7-8 and J is TRBJ2-2; 7 bases match TRBD1. Trimming at V came to 1 base and at J to 4 bases, leaving 6 bases not matched to a gene. Per germline, CDR1 SGHVS and CDR2 FQNEAQ. The CDR3 has 16 residues. The chain's CDR3 is CASSLVGTEITGELFF. As DNA, the CDR3 is TGTGCCAGCAGCTTAGTTGGGACAGAAATCACCGGGGAGCTGTTTTTT.

The genes are TRBV28 and TRBJ2-2; 11 bases are shared with TRBD2. V lost 7 bases and J lost 0; bases outside the gene matches: 28. CDR1 and CDR2 (germline): MDHEN, SYDVKM. The CDR3 is 24 residues long. The CDR3 DNA follows: TGTGCCAGCAAAAAATTTGATGACTGGGCTAGCGGGGGGTCTCAGTCCTCGAACACCGGGGAGCTGTTTTTT. Protein sequence: CASKKFDDWASGGSQSSNTGELFF.

The CDR3 reads CASSSVLNQPQHF. The CDR3 DNA sequence: TGTGCCAGCAGTTCGGTCCTAAATCAGCCCCAGCATTTT. The chain carries TRBV6-5 and TRBJ1-5; no firm D call. V was cut by 4 bases and J by 4 bases, with 8 bases left in between. Germline V gene lookup returns CDR1 MNHEY and CDR2 SVGAGI. This CDR3 contains 13 residues.

V is TRBV29-1 and J is TRBJ1-1, with TRBD1 as a possible D gene (6 bases). Between the trimmed V and J ends, which lost 3 bases and 1 base, there was a span of 9 bases. The length of the CDR3 is 13 residues. Germline CDR1 SQVTM, CDR2 ANQGSEA. CDR3 in amino acids: CSVDEGQNTEAFF. The CDR3 region has the DNA TGCAGCGTTGATGAGGGACAGAACACTGAAGCTTTCTTT.

This clone was recorded a few times. The J gene is TRBJ1-5, the V gene TRBV15; no clear D. This CDR3 contains 15 residues. Germline CDR1 reads LNHNV; CDR2 reads YYDKDF (reference sequence). With 1 base removed from V and 4 bases from J, the gap between germline ends came to 11 bases. The DNA of the CDR3 is TGTGCCACCAGCAGAGTACGGGTTGGGAATCAGCCCCAGCATTTT. Translated, it gives CATSRVRVGNQPQHF. Looking up the rest from reference TRBV15 and TRBJ1-5 gives the full variable domain: DAMVIQNPRYQVTQFGKPVTLSCSQTLNHNVMYWYQQKSSQAPKLLFHYYDKDFNNEADTPDNFQSRRPNTSFCFLDIRSPGLGDTAMYLCATSRVRVGNQPQHFGDGTRLSIL.

The rearrangement uses TRBV24-1 and TRBJ2-7, with TRBD1 identical over 7 bases. Germline trimming cut 6 bases from V and 2 bases from J; bases unmatched to any gene: 15. From germline, CDR1 is KGHDR and CDR2 SFDVKD. The CDR3 consists of 17 residues. Here the CDR3 DNA reads TGTGCCACCAGTAGAAACTGGGACAGAAAGGTCCCCTACGAGCAGTACTTC. This translates into CATSRNWDRKVPYEQYF.

V is TRBV5-4 and J is TRBJ2-7; D possibly corresponds to TRBD2 (5 bases). Germline CDR1 reads SGHNT; CDR2 reads YYREEE (reference sequence). The CDR3 totals 17 residues. V shed 4 bases and J shed 5 bases, with 25 bases lying between them. CDR3 coding DNA: TGTGCCAGCAGCCCCCCGGGATCAAGGTTGGGGTCTGACGAGCAGTACTTC. The encoded protein is CASSPPGSRLGSDEQYF.

The gene calls are TRBV5-1 and TRBJ1-2, with D unclear. Germline V CDR1 and CDR2: SGHRS, YFSETQ. This CDR3 region has 13 residues. V was cut by 5 bases and J by 4 bases, with 12 bases left in between. The CDR3 spells CASSGDEGYGYTF. The CDR3 DNA reads as TGCGCCAGCAGTGGGGATGAGGGCTATGGCTACACCTTC.

The rearrangement joins TRBV6-5 to TRBJ2-2; 7 positions match TRBD1. Germline loops: CDR1 MNHEY, CDR2 SVGAGI. The CDR3 totals 14 residues. Trimming took 2 bases from V and 7 from J; bases not matched to a gene: 4. CDR3 in amino acids: CASSYRGGIGELFF. The CDR3 DNA reads as TGTGCCAGCAGTTACCGAGGGGGCATCGGGGAGCTGTTTTTT.

The chain combines TRBV5-1 with TRBJ2-5; 9 nucleotides align to TRBD1. From germline, CDR1 is SGHRS and CDR2 YFSETQ. The J segment lost 2 bases and the V segment lost 4 bases, leaving 3 bases of the junction unmatched. The CDR3 runs to 14 residues. The CDR3 loop reads CASSGTGIQETQYF. CDR3 coding DNA: TGCGCCAGCAGCGGGACAGGGATTCAAGAGACCCAGTACTTC.

This chain joins TRBV2 and TRBJ1-1; 9 bases are a match to TRBD1. The CDR3 runs 13 residues. Looked up from germline, CDR1 is SNHLY and CDR2 is FYNNEI. The V gene end was trimmed by 5 bases and the J gene end by 4 bases; junction bases not matched to a gene: 2. Here the CDR3 reads CASSRTGVTEAFF. For the CDR3, the DNA is TGTGCCAGCAGTAGGACAGGGGTCACTGAAGCTTTCTTT.

V usage is TRBV5-4 and J usage is TRBJ1-2; weak D call: TRBD1 (6 bases). V was cut by 5 bases and J by 0 bases, with 11 bases left in between. CDR3 size: 14 residues. The germline CDR1 and CDR2 sequences are SGHNT and YYREEE (reference sequence). CDR3 nucleotides: TGTGCCAGCAGGAAGACAGGCTCTAACTATGGCTACACCTTC. Amino acids: CASRKTGSNYGYTF.

This clone has more than one count but fewer than ten. The chain has TRBV7-9 and TRBJ2-1, with D possibly being TRBD1 (6 bases). V was clipped by 1 base and J by 8 bases, with 9 bases between them. Germline loops: CDR1 SEHNR, CDR2 FQNEAQ (reference sequence). This CDR3 has 13 residues. The CDR3 is CASSLVEGDEQFF. DNA for the CDR3: TGTGCCAGCAGCTTAGTAGAGGGGGATGAGCAGTTCTTC.

This clone was counted a single time. This chain uses TRBV7-9 with TRBJ2-7, with 7 bases that match TRBD1. After removal of 5 bases from V and 2 bases from J, the junction contained 9 bases not matched to a gene. Germline lookup yields CDR1 SEHNR and CDR2 FQNEAQ (reference sequence). There are 15 residues in the CDR3. CDR3 loop: CASSQADRDPYEQYF. CDR3 nucleotides: TGTGCCAGCAGCCAGGCCGACAGGGATCCCTACGAGCAGTACTTC.

The V and J genes are TRBV30 and TRBJ1-2; maybe TRBD1 (6 bases). The CDR3 has 14 amino acids. Between the trimmed V and J ends, which lost 0 bases and 7 bases, there was a span of 15 bases. Germline-derived CDR1 and CDR2 are GTSNPN and SVGIG (reference sequence). The CDR3 protein is CAWSVPGVFFGYTF. The CDR3 DNA sequence: TGTGCCTGGAGTGTACCAGGGGTTTTTTTTGGCTACACCTTC.

The chain uses TRBV2 and TRBJ2-5, with TRBD1 matching 7 bases. Germline CDR1 SNHLY, CDR2 FYNNEI. J was trimmed by 6 bases and V by 7 bases; bases with no gene match: 11. This CDR3 comprises 14 residues. CDR3 in amino acids: CASNDGQVAKTQYF. For the CDR3, the DNA is TGTGCCAGCAACGATGGACAGGTTGCTAAGACCCAGTACTTC.

This clone has a handful of counts. V and J are TRBV19 and TRBJ1-1, with 7 bases identical to TRBD1. The CDR3 is made up of 14 amino acids. With V trimmed by 4 bases and J by 4 bases, 6 bases remained unmatched. Germline CDR1 and CDR2: LNHDA and SQIVND (reference sequence). The CDR3, as DNA: TGTGCCAGTAGTACACAACAGGGGCCCACTGAAGCTTTCTTT. It encodes CASSTQQGPTEAFF.

The chain employs TRBV7-3 and TRBJ2-3; TRBD1 is a possible D gene (6 bases). Germline lookup yields CDR1 SGHTA and CDR2 FQGTGA. V was cut by 5 bases and J by 3 bases, with 12 bases left in between. The CDR3 is 14 residues long. The CDR3 sequence is CASSPPGQTDTQYF. The CDR3 nucleotides read TGTGCCAGCAGCCCCCCCGGACAGACAGATACGCAGTATTTT.